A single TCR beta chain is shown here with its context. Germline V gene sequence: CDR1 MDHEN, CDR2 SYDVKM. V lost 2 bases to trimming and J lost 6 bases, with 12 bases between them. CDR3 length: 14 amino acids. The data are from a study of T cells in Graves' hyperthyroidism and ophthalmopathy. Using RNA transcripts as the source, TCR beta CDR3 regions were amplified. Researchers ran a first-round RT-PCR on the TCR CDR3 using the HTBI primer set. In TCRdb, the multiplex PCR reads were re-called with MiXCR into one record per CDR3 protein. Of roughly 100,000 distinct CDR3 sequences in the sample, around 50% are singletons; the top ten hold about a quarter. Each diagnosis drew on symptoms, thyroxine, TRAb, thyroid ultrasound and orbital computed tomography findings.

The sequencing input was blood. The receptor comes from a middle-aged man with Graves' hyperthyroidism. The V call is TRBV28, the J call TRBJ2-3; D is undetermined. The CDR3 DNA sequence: TGTGCCAGCAGTTTAGGACGGCCGACCGATACGCAGTATTTT. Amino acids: CASSLGRPTDTQYF.